The clone carrying this T cell receptor (beta chain) came up many times. The antigen is undetermined. This sample stems from a study of T cells after yellow fever vaccination. On the study more broadly: Low-cell-number fractions underwent preparation using SMART-Seq v4 Ultra Low Input. Findings of the study overall: The secondary response showed a weaker magnitude and a faster peak, day 5 versus 15. Some clonotypes, a small share, were shared between CD4 and CD8 compartments.

From the 5' RACE reads, TCRdb called clonotypes with MiXCR, one entry per CDR3 protein. The sample carries about 130,000 distinct CDR3 sequences, more than 6.5% recorded once. CDR1 is SGHKS and CDR2 is YYEKEE in the germline V gene (reference sequence). This CDR3 spans 14 amino acids. The junction had 5 bases not matched to a gene; V was cut back by 6 bases and J by 0 bases. The sequence was obtained from a man between 25 and 39 years old who received the YFV17D yellow fever vaccine. Sequences were derived from CD4+ T cells sorted from PBMCs, sampled 10 days after the yellow fever booster vaccination. The rearrangement joins TRBV5-5 to TRBJ2-7; 8 bases map to TRBD1. Here the CDR3 reads CASTRQGHSYEQYF. CDR3 bases: TGTGCCAGCACCAGACAGGGGCACTCCTACGAGCAGTACTTC.